The 32 T cell receptor beta chains given below trace back to one sample, sequenced in a study of OX40 agonist ivuxolimab in advanced cancers. Clones were read by immunoSEQ multiplex PCR, and TCRdb kept only the in-frame ones, dropping some. This table has approximately 74,000 clones, approximately 80% appearing once. Source: CD4+ or CD8+ T cells sorted from blood, taken in a trial of the OX40 agonist ivuxolimab. The receptor source for this set is an adult with an advanced solid tumor such as melanoma, head and neck, liver or kidney cancer.

This chain links TRBV2 with TRBJ2-7; 7 bases map to TRBD1. Germline loops: CDR1 SNHLY, CDR2 FYNNEI. The CDR3 totals 12 residues. J gave up 7 bases and V 3 bases, and 3 bases lay outside the gene matches. The CDR3 protein is CASSERGLEQYF. CDR3 DNA: TGTGCCAGCAGTGAGAGGGGGCTGGAGCAGTACTTC.

The chain employs TRBV30 and TRBJ2-7; 7 bases align to TRBD1. The CDR3 totals 12 residues. CDR1 is GTSNPN and CDR2 is SVGIG in the germline V gene (reference sequence). Unmatched junction bases numbered 4, after V lost 8 bases and J lost 0 bases. The CDR3 sequence: CARRTGSYEQYF. For the CDR3, the DNA is TGTGCCCGCAGGACAGGCTCCTACGAGCAGTACTTC.

This chain links TRBV10-3 with TRBJ2-3; weak D call: TRBD2 (6 bases). Trimming cost V 6 bases and J 0 bases, with 16 bases left between them. Per germline, CDR1 ENHRY and CDR2 SYGVKD. The CDR3 is made up of 16 amino acids. The CDR3 bases are TGTGCCATCAGCGGCAGCGGGCAATCTAGCACAGATACGCAGTATTTT. Translation gives CAISGSGQSSTDTQYF.

The chain employs TRBV19 and TRBJ1-6, with D uncertain. Between the trimmed V and J ends, which lost 5 bases and 5 bases, there was a span of 10 bases. The CDR3 has 14 residues. CDR1 and CDR2 from the germline V gene are LNHDA and SQIVND (reference sequence). The DNA of the CDR3 is TGTGCCAGTAGTCTCCGGAGCGATAATTCACCCCTCCACTTT. Protein: CASSLRSDNSPLHF.

The chain uses TRBV11-2 and TRBJ2-3; 8 bases match TRBD1. Germline V CDR1 and CDR2: SGHAT, FQNNGV. V shed 6 bases and J 2 bases; nucleotides not matched to a gene: 7. This CDR3 has 15 residues. The CDR3 loop is CASSRGRGPTDTQYF. For the CDR3, the DNA is TGTGCCAGCAGTCGAGGCAGGGGGCCCACAGATACGCAGTATTTT. Based on the CDR3 plus reference TRBV11-2 and TRBJ2-3, the full variable domain is EAGVAQSPRYKIIEKRQSVAFWCNPISGHATLYWYQQILGQGPKLLIQFQNNGVVDDSQLPKDRFSAERLKGVDSTLKIQPAKLEDSAVYLCASSRGRGPTDTQYFGPGTRLTVL.

This chain uses TRBV5-4 with TRBJ1-2, with TRBD1 matching 10 bases. The trim removed 4 bases at V and 7 bases at J, leaving 22 bases unmatched. The CDR3 is 19 residues long. Germline assignment: CDR1 SGHNT and CDR2 YYREEE (reference sequence). CDR3 in amino acids: CASSPSGRDRGLLSGGYTF. The CDR3 DNA follows: TGTGCCAGCAGCCCCTCCGGGCGGGACAGGGGACTTTTATCAGGTGGCTACACCTTC.

This rearrangement joins TRBV29-1 to TRBJ2-5, with D uncertain. This CDR3 contains 11 residues. Germline lookup yields CDR1 SQVTM and CDR2 ANQGSEA. V was shortened by 6 bases and J by 5 bases, with 10 bases between the two germline ends. CDR3 protein: CSVDRAETQYF. The CDR3 DNA follows: TGCAGCGTAGACCGTGCGGAGACCCAGTACTTC.

The genes are TRBV7-9 and TRBJ2-7, with 15 positions matching TRBD2. Unmatched junction bases numbered 7, after V lost 5 bases and J lost 5 bases. Germline V gives CDR1 SEHNR, CDR2 FQNEAQ (reference sequence). The CDR3 sequence is 16 residues long. CDR3 nucleotides: TGTGCCAGCAGCCCCTGGACTAGCGGGAGGGTGGACGAGCAGTACTTC. Translated: CASSPWTSGRVDEQYF.

The chain combines TRBV6-1 with TRBJ2-3; possible D gene TRBD1, 6 bases. The CDR3 is made up of 13 amino acids. From germline, CDR1 is MNHNS and CDR2 SASEGT. Trimming pared 7 bases from V and 3 bases from J, leaving 11 bases between. The DNA of the CDR3 is TGTGCCAGCACTCTGGGGACAACAGATACGCAGTATTTT. Residues: CASTLGTTDTQYF.

The gene calls are TRBV5-4 and TRBJ2-7; no firm D call. The germline V gene encodes CDR1 SGHNT and CDR2 YYREEE (reference sequence). With 0 bases removed from V and 6 bases from J, the gap between germline ends came to 16 bases. This CDR3 has 15 amino acids. CDR3 in amino acids: CASSLGGRSVTEQYF. In DNA form, the CDR3 reads TGTGCCAGCAGCTTGGGAGGTAGAAGTGTGACCGAGCAGTACTTC.

The CDR3 here is CASSSTGAEQYF. CDR3 sequence (DNA): TGCGCCAGCAGCTCGACAGGGGCCGAGCAGTACTTC. The chain combines TRBV5-1 with TRBJ2-7; TRBD1 agrees at 8 bases. V lost 3 bases to trimming and J lost 6 bases; unmatched junction nucleotides: 2. The CDR3 length is 12 residues. The germline CDR1 and CDR2 sequences are SGHRS and YFSETQ.

J is TRBJ2-7 and V is TRBV5-1; 11 nucleotides agree with TRBD1. CDR3 size: 15 residues. The V gene's germline CDR1 is SGHRS and CDR2 YFSETQ. V gave up 2 bases and J gave up 1 base; unmatched junction bases: 2. CDR3 protein: CASSLGTGGSYEQYF. The CDR3 DNA reads as TGCGCCAGCAGCTTAGGGACAGGGGGATCCTACGAGCAGTACTTC.

This sequence joins TRBV28 and TRBJ1-2; 7 bases align to TRBD1. The CDR3 runs 13 residues. Germline CDR1 reads MDHEN; CDR2 reads SYDVKM. V dropped 4 bases and J dropped 4; count of bases not matched to a gene: 3. CDR3 nucleotides: TGTGCCAGCAGTTACCCAGGGGGCTATGGCTACACCTTC. Protein product: CASSYPGGYGYTF.

The gene calls are TRBV15 and TRBJ2-3; D assignment may be TRBD1 or TRBD2 (5 bases each). Per the germline V gene, CDR1 is LNHNV and CDR2 is YYDKDF (reference sequence). The CDR3 runs to 12 residues. V dropped 5 bases and J dropped 7 bases, with 10 bases sitting between them. The CDR3 coding sequence is TGTGCCACCAGCCGAGGGGAAAATACGCAGTATTTT. It encodes CATSRGENTQYF.

The chain couples TRBV28 to TRBJ2-7, with D possibly TRBD1 on 6 matching bases. The germline CDR1 and CDR2 sequences are MDHEN and SYDVKM. Trimming removed 4 bases from V and 2 bases from J, with 9 bases in between. CDR3 length: 13 residues. The CDR3 DNA reads TGTGCCAGCAGTTGGGACAAACCCTACGAGCAGTACTTC. This translates into CASSWDKPYEQYF.

The V and J genes are TRBV5-1 and TRBJ2-3, with TRBD2 identical over 7 bases. V trimming: 1 base; J trimming: 0 bases; junction bases outside the gene matches: 2. This CDR3 has 15 residues. CDR1 SGHRS and CDR2 YFSETQ come from the germline V gene. The CDR3 reads CASSLWGGSTDTQYF. The CDR3, as DNA: TGCGCCAGCAGCTTGTGGGGGGGAAGCACAGATACGCAGTATTTT.

The rearrangement uses TRBV5-6 and TRBJ2-1, with 7 bases fitting TRBD1. The germline V gene has CDR1 SGHDT and CDR2 YYEEEE. The CDR3 is 15 residues long. V shed 4 bases and J 0 bases; nucleotides not matched to a gene: 4. The CDR3 bases are TGTGCCAGCAGCGGGGGACAGAGCTCCTACAATGAGCAGTTCTTC. Translation: CASSGGQSSYNEQFF.

CDR3 sequence (DNA): TGTGCCAGCAGTTTCCGACAGGGTTGGGGCTATGGCTACACCTTC. Its protein product is CASSFRQGWGYGYTF. The chain employs TRBV6-1 and TRBJ1-2, with 7 bases that match TRBD1. Germline V gene sequence: CDR1 MNHNS, CDR2 SASEGT. This CDR3 has 15 amino acids. J was trimmed by 4 bases and V by 5 bases; bases with no gene match: 10.

The J gene is TRBJ2-2, the V gene TRBV5-1, with 10 positions matching TRBD1. Germline V gene data show CDR1 as SGHRS and CDR2 as YFSETQ. Trimming took 4 bases from V and 4 from J; bases not matched to a gene: 7. The CDR3 is 16 amino acids. The CDR3 protein is CASSRQGALGTGELFF. In DNA form, the CDR3 reads TGCGCCAGCAGCCGACAGGGGGCGCTAGGCACCGGGGAGCTGTTTTTT.

This sequence joins TRBV7-9 and TRBJ1-2, with a weak D call TRBD1 (5 bases). CDR3 size: 14 residues. Germline-derived CDR1 and CDR2 are SEHNR and FQNEAQ (reference sequence). V dropped 4 bases and J dropped 2 bases, with 11 bases sitting between them. CDR3 nucleotide sequence: TGTGCCAGCAGCTCCCTTGGGGGGAACTATGGCTACACCTTC. The encoded protein is CASSSLGGNYGYTF.

The chain employs TRBV18 and TRBJ2-7; 7 bases match TRBD1. CDR3 length equals 15 residues. Germline values: CDR1 KGHSH, CDR2 LQKENI. V trimming: 4 bases; J trimming: 3 bases; junction bases outside the gene matches: 9. The CDR3 loop is CASSQTGVNGYEQYF. DNA for the CDR3: TGTGCCAGCTCACAAACAGGGGTGAATGGCTACGAGCAGTACTTC.

The chain uses TRBV10-3 and TRBJ1-3; D remains ambiguous. Germline lookup yields CDR1 ENHRY and CDR2 SYGVKD. This CDR3 spans 13 amino acids. The germline V and J ends were trimmed by 2 bases and 0 bases, with 2 bases remaining between them. The CDR3 region is CAISEGSGNTIYF. Here the CDR3 DNA reads TGTGCCATCAGTGAGGGCTCTGGAAACACCATATATTTT.

This clone has only one observation. The chain employs TRBV2 and TRBJ2-1; TRBD2 matches 12 bases. Germline trimming cut 7 bases from V and 9 bases from J; bases unmatched to any gene: 10. Germline loops: CDR1 SNHLY, CDR2 FYNNEI. The CDR3 is 15 residues long. CDR3 sequence: CASTVSSGGAGEQFF. CDR3 DNA sequence: TGTGCCAGCACCGTATCTAGCGGGGGGGCAGGTGAGCAGTTCTTC.

The chain combines TRBV2 with TRBJ2-6; TRBD1 is a possible D gene (5 bases). Germline values: CDR1 SNHLY, CDR2 FYNNEI. The V and J ends lost 7 bases and 0 bases respectively, with 10 bases between them. The CDR3 has 15 amino acids. CDR3 in DNA: TGTGCCAGCAAAGGGGCGAGCTCTGGGGCCAACGTCCTGACTTTC. This sequence encodes CASKGASSGANVLTF. Together with reference TRBV2 and TRBJ2-6, the CDR3 gives the full variable domain: EPEVTQTPSHQVTQMGQEVILRCVPISNHLYFYWYRQILGQKVEFLVSFYNNEISEKSEIFDDQFSVERPDGSNFTLKIRSTKLEDSAMYFCASKGASSGANVLTFGAGSRLTVL.

The chain employs TRBV2 and TRBJ2-5, with 8 bases identical to TRBD2. The CDR3 has 13 residues. Germline V gene sequence: CDR1 SNHLY, CDR2 FYNNEI. V trimming: 7 bases; J trimming: 9 bases; junction bases outside the gene matches: 10. The CDR3 bases are TGTGCCAGCAACGAGAGGCGGGGGGACCCCCAGTACTTC. It specifies CASNERRGDPQYF. Complete variable domain (other parts from reference TRBV2 and TRBJ2-5): EPEVTQTPSHQVTQMGQEVILRCVPISNHLYFYWYRQILGQKVEFLVSFYNNEISEKSEIFDDQFSVERPDGSNFTLKIRSTKLEDSAMYFCASNERRGDPQYFGPGTRLLVL.

This chain joins TRBV6-1 and TRBJ2-1; TRBD1 aligns across 7 bases. Losses at the gene ends were 6 bases for V and 7 bases for J; bases not matched to a gene: 9. The V gene's germline CDR1 is MNHNS and CDR2 SASEGT. This CDR3 has 14 amino acids. CDR3 amino acids: CASRMNRGENEQFF. In DNA form, the CDR3 reads TGTGCCAGCAGAATGAACAGGGGTGAGAATGAGCAGTTCTTC.

This chain uses TRBV5-1 with TRBJ2-2; 8 bases align to TRBD2. J lost 6 bases, V lost 4 bases, and 11 bases had no gene match. Germline CDR1 reads SGHRS; CDR2 reads YFSETQ. This CDR3 spans 16 amino acids. Here the CDR3 DNA reads TGCGCCAGCAGCCCGGGGGGGTTTTTAAGTCCCGGGGAGCTGTTTTTT. Protein product: CASSPGGFLSPGELFF.

This sequence joins TRBV5-1 and TRBJ2-1, with 8 bases identical to TRBD1. V lost 4 bases, J lost 8 bases, and 8 bases stayed unmatched. The CDR3 spans 14 residues. CDR1 is SGHRS, CDR2 YFSETQ, per germline. The CDR3: CASSLDRVGHEQFF. CDR3 bases: TGCGCCAGCAGCCTGGACAGGGTCGGGCATGAGCAGTTCTTC.

The rearrangement uses TRBV5-1 and TRBJ2-7, with 7 bases lining up with TRBD1. Germline CDR1 SGHRS, CDR2 YFSETQ. The junction had 10 bases not matched to a gene; V was cut back by 0 bases and J by 7 bases. The CDR3 contains 15 residues. This chain's CDR3 is CASSLVGTDFGEQYF. CDR3 nucleotides: TGCGCCAGCAGCTTGGTTGGGACAGACTTTGGGGAGCAGTACTTC.

This sequence joins TRBV7-2 and TRBJ1-1; D remains unclear. Trimming cost V 0 bases and J 5 bases, with 10 bases left between them. The CDR3 totals 14 residues. The germline CDR1 and CDR2 sequences are SGHTA and FQGNSA. The CDR3 sequence is CASSLALRRTEAFF. CDR3 sequence (DNA): TGTGCCAGCAGCTTAGCGTTGCGTAGGACTGAAGCTTTCTTT.

The J gene is TRBJ2-5, the V gene TRBV19, with D possibly matching TRBD1 (5 bases). Trimming took off 0 bases at V and 7 bases at J, with 9 bases between the two ends. Germline-derived CDR1 and CDR2 are LNHDA and SQIVND (reference sequence). The CDR3 has 13 amino acids. The CDR3 protein is CASSIEGPGTQYF. In DNA, the CDR3 is TGTGCCAGTAGTATAGAGGGGCCGGGGACCCAGTACTTC.

V gene TRBV6-5 combines with J gene TRBJ1-2; no reliable D call. The length of the CDR3 is 11 residues. The germline V gene encodes CDR1 MNHEY and CDR2 SVGAGI. The V and J ends lost 6 bases and 4 bases respectively, with 6 bases between them. The CDR3: CASRAAYGYTF. CDR3 DNA: TGTGCCAGCAGGGCAGCCTATGGCTACACCTTC.